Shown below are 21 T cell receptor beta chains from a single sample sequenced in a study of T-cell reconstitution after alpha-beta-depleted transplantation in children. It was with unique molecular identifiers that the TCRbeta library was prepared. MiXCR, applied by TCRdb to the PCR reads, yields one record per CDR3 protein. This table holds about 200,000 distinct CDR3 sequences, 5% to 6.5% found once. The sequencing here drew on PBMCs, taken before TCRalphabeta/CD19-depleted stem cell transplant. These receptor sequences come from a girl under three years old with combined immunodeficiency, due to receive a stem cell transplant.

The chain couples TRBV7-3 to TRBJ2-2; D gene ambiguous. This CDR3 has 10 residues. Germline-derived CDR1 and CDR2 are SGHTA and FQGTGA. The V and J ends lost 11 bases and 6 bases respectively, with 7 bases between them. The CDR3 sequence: CAPLPGELFF. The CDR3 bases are TGTGCCCCCCTCCCCGGGGAGCTGTTTTTT.

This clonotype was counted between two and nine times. The CDR3 protein is CASSITRGANSPLHF. DNA of the CDR3: TGTGCCAGCAGTATAACCCGAGGTGCCAATTCACCCCTCCACTTT. This chain joins TRBV27 and TRBJ1-6, with unresolved D. CDR1 MNHEY and CDR2 SMNVEV come from the germline V gene (reference sequence). V was pared by 5 bases and J by 7 bases, with 15 bases between. This CDR3 spans 15 amino acids.

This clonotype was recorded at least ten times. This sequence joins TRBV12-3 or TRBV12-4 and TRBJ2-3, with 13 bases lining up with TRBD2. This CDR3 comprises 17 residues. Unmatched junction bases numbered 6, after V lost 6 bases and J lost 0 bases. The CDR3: CASSRGLAGLSTDTQYF. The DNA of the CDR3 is TGTGCCAGCAGCAGGGGACTAGCGGGACTCAGCACAGATACGCAGTATTTT.

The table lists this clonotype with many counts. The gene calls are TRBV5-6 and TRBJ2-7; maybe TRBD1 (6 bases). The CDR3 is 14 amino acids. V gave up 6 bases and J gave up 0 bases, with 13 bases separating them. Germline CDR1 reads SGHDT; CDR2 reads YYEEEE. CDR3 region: CASTLGASSYEQYF. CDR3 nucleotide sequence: TGTGCCAGCACCCTGGGGGCCAGCTCCTACGAGCAGTACTTC.

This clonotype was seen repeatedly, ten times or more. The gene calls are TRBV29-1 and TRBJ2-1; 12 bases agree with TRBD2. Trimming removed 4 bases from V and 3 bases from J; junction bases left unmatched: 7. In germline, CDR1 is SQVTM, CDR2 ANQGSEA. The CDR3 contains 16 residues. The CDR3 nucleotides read TGCAGCGTTGTCTGGACTAGCGGGGACCACTACAATGAGCAGTTCTTC. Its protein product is CSVVWTSGDHYNEQFF.

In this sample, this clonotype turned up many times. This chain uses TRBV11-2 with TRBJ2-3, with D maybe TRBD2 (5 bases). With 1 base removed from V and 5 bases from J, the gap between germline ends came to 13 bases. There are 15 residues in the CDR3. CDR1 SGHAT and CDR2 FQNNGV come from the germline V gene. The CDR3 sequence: CASSLAFQREDTQYF. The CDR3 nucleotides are TGTGCCAGCAGCTTAGCGTTTCAGAGGGAAGATACGCAGTATTTT.

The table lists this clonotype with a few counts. CDR3 DNA sequence: TGTGCCAGCAGCCAGACTAGCGGGGGGGTCATAGAGACCCAGTACTTC. Translating it yields CASSQTSGGVIETQYF. The rearrangement joins TRBV5-5 to TRBJ2-5; TRBD2 aligns across 14 bases. J gave up 4 bases and V 4 bases, and 6 bases lay outside the gene matches. This CDR3 comprises 16 residues. Germline V gene data show CDR1 as SGHKS and CDR2 as YYEKEE (reference sequence).

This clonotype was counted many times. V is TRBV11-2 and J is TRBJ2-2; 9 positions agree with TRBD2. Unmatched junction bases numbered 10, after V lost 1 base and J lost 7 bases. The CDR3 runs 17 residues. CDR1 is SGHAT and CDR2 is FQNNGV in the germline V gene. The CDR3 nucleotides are TGTGCCAGCAGCTTAGTTCTGGCGGGAGGGCGAAACGGGGAGCTGTTTTTT. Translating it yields CASSLVLAGGRNGELFF.

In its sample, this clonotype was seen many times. In DNA, the CDR3 is TGTGCCAGCAGTTCGGCCGGGACCCACTCCTACGAGCAGTACTTC. It yields the protein CASSSAGTHSYEQYF. The genes are TRBV11-1 and TRBJ2-7; either TRBD1 or TRBD2 may supply D (5 bases each). The CDR3 loop spans 15 amino acids. Trimming cost V 6 bases and J 0 bases, with 15 bases left between them. From germline, CDR1 is SGHAT and CDR2 FQDESV (reference sequence).

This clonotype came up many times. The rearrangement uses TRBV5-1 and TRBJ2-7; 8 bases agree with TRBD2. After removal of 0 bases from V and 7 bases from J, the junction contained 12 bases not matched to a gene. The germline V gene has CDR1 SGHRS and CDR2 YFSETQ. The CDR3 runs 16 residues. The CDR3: CASSLVAAGDLGEQYF. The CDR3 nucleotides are TGCGCCAGCAGCTTGGTGGCAGCGGGAGACCTAGGGGAGCAGTACTTC.

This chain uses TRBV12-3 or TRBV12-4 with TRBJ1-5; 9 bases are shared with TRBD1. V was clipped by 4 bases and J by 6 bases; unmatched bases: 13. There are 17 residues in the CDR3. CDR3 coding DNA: TGTGCCAGCAGTTCGGGACAGGGATTCCCCGGGGGTCAGCCCCAGCATTTT. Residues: CASSSGQGFPGGQPQHF.

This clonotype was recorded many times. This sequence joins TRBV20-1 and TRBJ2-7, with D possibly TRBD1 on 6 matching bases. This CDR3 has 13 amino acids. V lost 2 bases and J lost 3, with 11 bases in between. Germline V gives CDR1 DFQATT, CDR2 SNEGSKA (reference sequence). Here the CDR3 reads CSARRSGHYEQYF. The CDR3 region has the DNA TGCAGTGCTAGAAGGTCGGGACACTACGAGCAGTACTTC.

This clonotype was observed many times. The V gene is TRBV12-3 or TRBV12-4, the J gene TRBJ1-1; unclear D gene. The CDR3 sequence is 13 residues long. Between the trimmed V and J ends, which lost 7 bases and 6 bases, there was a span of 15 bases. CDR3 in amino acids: CASTPAPLAEAFF. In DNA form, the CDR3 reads TGTGCCAGCACCCCCGCCCCGCTCGCTGAAGCTTTCTTT.

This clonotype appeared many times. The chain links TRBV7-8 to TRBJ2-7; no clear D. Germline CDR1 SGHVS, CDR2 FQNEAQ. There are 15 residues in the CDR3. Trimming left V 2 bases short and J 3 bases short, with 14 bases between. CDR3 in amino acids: CASSLLVDPGYEQYF. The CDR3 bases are TGTGCCAGCAGCTTACTTGTGGACCCAGGCTACGAGCAGTACTTC. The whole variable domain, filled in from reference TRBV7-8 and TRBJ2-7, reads GAGVSQSPRYKVAKRGQDVALRCDPISGHVSLFWYQQALGQGPEFLTYFQNEAQLDKSGLPSDRFFAERPEGSVSTLKIQRTQQEDSAVYLCASSLLVDPGYEQYFGPGTRLTVT.

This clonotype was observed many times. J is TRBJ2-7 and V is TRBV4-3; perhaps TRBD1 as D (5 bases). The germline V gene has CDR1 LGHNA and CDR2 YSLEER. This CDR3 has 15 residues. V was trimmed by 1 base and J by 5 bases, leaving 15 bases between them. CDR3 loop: CASSQGGLDYDEQYF. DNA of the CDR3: TGCGCCAGCAGCCAAGGGGGCCTCGATTATGACGAGCAGTACTTC.

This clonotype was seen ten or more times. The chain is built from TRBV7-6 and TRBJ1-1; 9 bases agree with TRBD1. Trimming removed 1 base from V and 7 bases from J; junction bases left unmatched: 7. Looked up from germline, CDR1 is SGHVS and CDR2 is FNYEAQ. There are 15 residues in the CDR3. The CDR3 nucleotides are TGTGCCAGCAGCTTAGGGGGGACAGGGCTCAGTGAAGCTTTCTTT. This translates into CASSLGGTGLSEAFF.

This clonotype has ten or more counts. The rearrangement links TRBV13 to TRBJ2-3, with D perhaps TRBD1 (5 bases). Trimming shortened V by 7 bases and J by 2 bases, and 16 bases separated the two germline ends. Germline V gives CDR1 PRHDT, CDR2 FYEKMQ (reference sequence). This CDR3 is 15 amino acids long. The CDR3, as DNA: TGTGCCAGCATCAAACTCAGGGCCTCCACAGATACGCAGTATTTT. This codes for CASIKLRASTDTQYF.

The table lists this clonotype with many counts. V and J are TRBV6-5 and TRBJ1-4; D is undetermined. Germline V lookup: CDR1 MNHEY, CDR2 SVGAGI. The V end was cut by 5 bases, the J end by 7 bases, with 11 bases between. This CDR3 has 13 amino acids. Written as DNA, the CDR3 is TGTGCCAGCAGTATGACCGGGCCTGAAAAACTGTTTTTT. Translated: CASSMTGPEKLFF.

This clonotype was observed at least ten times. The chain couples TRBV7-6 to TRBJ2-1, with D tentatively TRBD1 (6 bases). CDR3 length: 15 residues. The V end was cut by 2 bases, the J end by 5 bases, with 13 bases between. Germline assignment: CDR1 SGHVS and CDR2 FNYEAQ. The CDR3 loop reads CASSLSRGNDNEQFF. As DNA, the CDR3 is TGTGCCAGCAGCTTATCCAGGGGTAACGACAATGAGCAGTTCTTC.

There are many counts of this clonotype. The CDR3 nucleotides read TGCAGCGTTGAAGACGGGGGAAGCACTGAAGCTTTCTTT. This encodes CSVEDGGSTEAFF. The chain couples TRBV29-1 to TRBJ1-1; D might be TRBD1 (5 bases). The CDR3 covers 13 residues. Between the trimmed V and J ends, which lost 0 bases and 4 bases, there was a span of 9 bases. Germline V CDR1 and CDR2: SQVTM, ANQGSEA.

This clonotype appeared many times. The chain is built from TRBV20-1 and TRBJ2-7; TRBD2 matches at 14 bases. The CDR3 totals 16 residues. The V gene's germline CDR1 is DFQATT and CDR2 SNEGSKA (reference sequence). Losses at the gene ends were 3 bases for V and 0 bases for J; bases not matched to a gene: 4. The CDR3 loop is CSARGTSGSVSYEQYF. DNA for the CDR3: TGCAGTGCTAGGGGGACTAGCGGGAGCGTCTCCTACGAGCAGTACTTC.